This TCR beta chain was obtained from a study of blood T cell repertoires in COVID-19 (dated by TCRdb to 2019 to 2021). Turning to the overall study: Collaborator samples came from the United States, Italy and Spain and covered acute and convalescent phases of COVID-19. Deeply sampled blood TCRbeta repertoires from subjects exposed to, actively infected with, or recovered from COVID-19 were included in the dataset. Where HLA class I and class II types were available, the types were taken from metadata supplied by the sample provider, not from assay-based typing. The repertoires were made available in a free public database intended to serve as a resource for research on the immune response to SARS-CoV-2. The material from the prospective study consisted of cDNA or gDNA derived from T cells, B-cell-depleted T cells, or PBMCs. The samples were drawn from two sources: the first 160 participants of the ongoing ImmuneRACE study, and approximately 1,300 subjects contributed by 6 global collaborators. A de-identified subject ID, COVID-19 status, age in years and sex were almost always included in the sample metadata.

Collaborating institutions collected whole blood in K2EDTA tubes following their own protocols. Collaborator samples were shipped for TCRbeta analysis as frozen whole blood, isolated PBMCs, or DNA extracted from either sample type. Remarks on this clone: The antigen it binds to is not known. Per-base quality was not reported, and no clone a single base away is much larger than it.

There are 12 amino acids in the CDR3, from cysteine to phenylalanine inclusive. Only the CDR3 DNA is retained, 36 bases long and in frame from the first base. Reading the germline V gene (reference sequence) gives CDR1 SGHNT and CDR2 YYREEE. V and J are truncated by 4 bases and 5 bases respectively, leaving an intervening sequence of 9 bases. On the study overall, not on this receptor specifically: The amount of clinical and demographic metadata varied by source and participant and was provided uncurated.

TCRbeta CDR3 regions were amplified from genomic DNA using the immunoSEQ Assay, a bias-controlled multiplex PCR. The published analysis was carried out like this. The number of nucleated cells in each sample was estimated from the amplification of reference gene primers within the assay. To quantify the absolute abundance of each unique TCRbeta CDR3 rearrangement, sequence reads were collapsed and filtered. For each sample, productive Simpson clonality was calculated as the square root of Simpson's diversity index across productive rearrangements. TCRdb provides this immuneACCESS table in a form limited to in-frame rearrangements. Some clones are lacking; in checked studies, under half of them reflect an unresolved V gene, and why the rest are absent is not known. The V and J calls and clone size were taken over from that table, and D and trimming were inferred from the DNA. Recorded for this sample are 150,000 to 200,000 clones; around 81% of them occurred a single time. Clones ranked in the top ten supply over 2.5% of the sample.

The receptor comes from a human donor with acute or convalescent COVID-19. The donor label of this sample is uncertain. The rearranged segments are TRBV5-4 and TRBJ1-2; there is no confident call for the D gene. The specimen was peripheral blood. The DNA sequence is as follows: TGTGCCAGCAGCCCCGGGGTATATGGCTACACCTTC. Translated, it reads CASSPGVYGYTF.